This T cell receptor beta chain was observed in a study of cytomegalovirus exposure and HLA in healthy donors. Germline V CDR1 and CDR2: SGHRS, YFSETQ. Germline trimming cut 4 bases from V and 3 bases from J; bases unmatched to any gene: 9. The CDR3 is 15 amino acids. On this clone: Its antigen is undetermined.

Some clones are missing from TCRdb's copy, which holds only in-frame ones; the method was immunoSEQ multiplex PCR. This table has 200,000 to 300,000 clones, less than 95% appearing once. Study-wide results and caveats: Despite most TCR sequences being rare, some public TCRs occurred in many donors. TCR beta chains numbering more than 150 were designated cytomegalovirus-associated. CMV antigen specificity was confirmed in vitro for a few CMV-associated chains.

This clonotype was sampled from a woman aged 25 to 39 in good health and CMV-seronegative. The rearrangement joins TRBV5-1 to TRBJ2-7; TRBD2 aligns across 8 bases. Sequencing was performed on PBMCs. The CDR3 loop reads CASSLGTRALYEQYF. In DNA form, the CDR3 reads TGCGCCAGCAGCCTCGGGACTAGGGCTCTCTACGAGCAGTACTTC.